This TCR beta chain was sequenced in a study of blood T cells in healthy people across ages. Whole-study results and caveats: In these data, TCR beta diversity tracked strongly with naive T cell percentage. Versus aged donors, long-lived donors had higher diversity and more naive CD4+ cells. Underestimates were what the diversity estimates from one million T cells were considered to be.

Trimming left V 0 bases short and J 4 bases short, with 10 bases between. This CDR3 comprises 15 residues. Germline CDR1 and CDR2: GTSNPN and SVGIG (reference sequence). Concerning this clonotype itself: No antigen is known for it.

A sample-barcoded 5' primer and a J-beta primer mix were used in a second PCR of roughly 6 to 11 cycles. TCRdb reprocessed the 5' RACE reads with MiXCR, giving one entry per CDR3 protein. The sample has 750,000 to 950,000 distinct CDR3 sequences, around half seen once; the top ten hold about 42%. The sequence was collected from a man older than 75 in good health. Sequencing used blood. The rearrangement uses TRBV30 and TRBJ2-6; no definite D call. CDR3 amino acids: CAWSVSGPGANVLTF. DNA of the CDR3: TGTGCCTGGAGTGTATCAGGTCCCGGGGCCAACGTCCTGACTTTC.